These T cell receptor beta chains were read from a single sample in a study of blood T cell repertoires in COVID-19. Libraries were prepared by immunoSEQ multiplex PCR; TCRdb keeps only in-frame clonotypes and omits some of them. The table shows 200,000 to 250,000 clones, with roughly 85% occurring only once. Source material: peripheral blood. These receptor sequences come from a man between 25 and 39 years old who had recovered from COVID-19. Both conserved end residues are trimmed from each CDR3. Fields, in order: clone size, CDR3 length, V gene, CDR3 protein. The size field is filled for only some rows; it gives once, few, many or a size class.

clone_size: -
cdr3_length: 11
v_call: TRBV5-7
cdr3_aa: ASSLGHGPHQY

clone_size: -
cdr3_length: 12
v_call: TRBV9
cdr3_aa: ASSARQQSYEQY

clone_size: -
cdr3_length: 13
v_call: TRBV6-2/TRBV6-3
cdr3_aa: ASSYQGLLNPEQY

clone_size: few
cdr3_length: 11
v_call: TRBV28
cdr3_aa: ASSYASKETQY

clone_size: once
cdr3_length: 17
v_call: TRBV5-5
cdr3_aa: ASSSGTSGGNRRGETQY

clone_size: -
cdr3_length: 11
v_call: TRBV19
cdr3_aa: ASSTTGIPEAF

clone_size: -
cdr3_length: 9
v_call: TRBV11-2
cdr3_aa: ASSLSIEAF

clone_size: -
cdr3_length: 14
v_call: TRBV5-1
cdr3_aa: ASSPGGTVKSYEQY

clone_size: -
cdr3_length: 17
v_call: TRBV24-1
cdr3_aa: ATSDLDSLVLSGANVLT

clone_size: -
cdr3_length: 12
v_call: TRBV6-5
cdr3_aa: ASIGGTGGNEQF

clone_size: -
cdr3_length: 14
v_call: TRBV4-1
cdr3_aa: ASSSVGRGLEETQY

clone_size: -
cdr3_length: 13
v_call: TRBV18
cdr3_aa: ASSPPDRPNYGYT

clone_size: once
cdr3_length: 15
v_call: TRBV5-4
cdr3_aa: ASSRRSGQGPNTEAF

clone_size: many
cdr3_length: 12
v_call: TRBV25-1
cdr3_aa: ASSPTGSGTEAF

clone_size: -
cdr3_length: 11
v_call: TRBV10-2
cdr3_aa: ASSPQGLGEAF

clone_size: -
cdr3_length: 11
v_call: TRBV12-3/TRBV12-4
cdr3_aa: ASSLRDRGGYT

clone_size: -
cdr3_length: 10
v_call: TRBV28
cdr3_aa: ASSSGGYGYT

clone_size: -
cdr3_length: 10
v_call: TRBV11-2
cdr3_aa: ASSPPAGVAY

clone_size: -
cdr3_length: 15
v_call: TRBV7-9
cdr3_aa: ASSSPGLGQGPDTQY

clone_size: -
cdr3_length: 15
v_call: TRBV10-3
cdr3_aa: AISESTIWTGNEKLF

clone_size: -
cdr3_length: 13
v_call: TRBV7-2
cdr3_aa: ASSPGTVPYQPQH

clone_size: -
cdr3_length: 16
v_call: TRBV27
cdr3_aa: ASSLRPTDPWGNQPQH

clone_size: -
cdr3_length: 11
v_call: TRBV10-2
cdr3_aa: ASSESEAGAQY

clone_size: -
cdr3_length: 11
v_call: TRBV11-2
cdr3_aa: ASSTQGGPEAF

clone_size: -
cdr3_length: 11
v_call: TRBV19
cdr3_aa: ASSMRENTEAF

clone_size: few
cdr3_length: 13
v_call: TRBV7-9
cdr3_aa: ASSLTQGGGYEQY

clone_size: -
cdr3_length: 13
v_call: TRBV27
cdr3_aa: ASKLNSGEGYEQY

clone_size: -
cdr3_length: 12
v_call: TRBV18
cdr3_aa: ASSPTAGRETQY

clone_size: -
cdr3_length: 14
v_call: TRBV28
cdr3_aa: ASSFLGQLSNTEAF

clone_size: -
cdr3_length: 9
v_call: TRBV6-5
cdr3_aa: ASRDTYGYT

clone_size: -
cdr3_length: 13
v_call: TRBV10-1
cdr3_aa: ASGPTGYGTDTQY

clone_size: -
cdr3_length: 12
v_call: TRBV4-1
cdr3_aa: ASSPDRGHGELF

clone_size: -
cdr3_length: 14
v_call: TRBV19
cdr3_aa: ASSIGTAVKGTEAF

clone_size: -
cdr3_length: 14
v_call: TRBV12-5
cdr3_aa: ASGSWWRGSVTEAF

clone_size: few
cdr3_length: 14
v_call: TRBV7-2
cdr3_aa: ASSLGVFATNEKLF

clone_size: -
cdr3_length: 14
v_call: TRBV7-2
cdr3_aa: ASSLQTGGRNQPQH

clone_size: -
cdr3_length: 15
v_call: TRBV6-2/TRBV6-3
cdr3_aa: ASSLRLAGGLQETQY

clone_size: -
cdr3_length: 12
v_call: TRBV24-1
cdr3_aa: ATSGRRGRDEQY

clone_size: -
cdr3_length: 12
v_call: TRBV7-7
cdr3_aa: ASSLAGGDGELF

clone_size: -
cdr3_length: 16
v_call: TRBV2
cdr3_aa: ASSERPRQGLLNEKLF

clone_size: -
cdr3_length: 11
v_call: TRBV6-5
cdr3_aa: ASSFRGLTEAF

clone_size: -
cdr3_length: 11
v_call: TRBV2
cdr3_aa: AQRRATNEKLF

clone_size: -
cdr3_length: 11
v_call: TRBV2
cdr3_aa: ASSTGQAYGYT

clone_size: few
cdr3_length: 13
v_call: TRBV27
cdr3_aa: ASSSRDRRNSPLH

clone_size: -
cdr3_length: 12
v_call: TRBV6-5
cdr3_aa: ASSPLDREGGYT

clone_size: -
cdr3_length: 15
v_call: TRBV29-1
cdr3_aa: SGTTGTNPSGANVLT

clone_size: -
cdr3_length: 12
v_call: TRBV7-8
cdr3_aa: ASSLRGMNTEAF

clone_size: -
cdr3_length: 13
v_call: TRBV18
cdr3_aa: ASSLNGGIQETQY

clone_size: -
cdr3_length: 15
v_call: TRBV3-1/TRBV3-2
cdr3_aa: ASSEETGRIDNSPLH

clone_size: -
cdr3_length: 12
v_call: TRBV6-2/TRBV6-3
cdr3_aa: ASSYAVIEYGYT

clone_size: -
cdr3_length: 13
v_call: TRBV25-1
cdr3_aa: ASSESGDRSYEQY

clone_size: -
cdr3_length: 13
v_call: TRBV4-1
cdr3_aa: ASSHVERTSDTQY